A single sample gave rise to the 8 T cell receptor beta chains below, sequenced in a study of shared clonotypes between healthy human individuals. Libraries were prepared by immunoSEQ multiplex PCR; TCRdb keeps only in-frame clonotypes and omits some of them. The sample has about 1.4 million clones, more than 95% seen once; the top ten hold over 1%. The source material was naive CD4+ T cells sorted from blood. As for subset: CD45RA+ positively selected. These receptors came from a man aged 25 to 40 in good health.

The chain joins TRBV7-2 to TRBJ2-7; 14 nucleotides match TRBD2. There are 18 residues in the CDR3. The germline CDR1 and CDR2 sequences are SGHTA and FQGNSA. With 5 bases clipped from V and 0 bases from J, the junction kept 9 bases outside the gene matches. CDR3 amino acids: CASSLGTSGSFHSYEQYF. Here the CDR3 DNA reads TGTGCCAGCAGCCTCGGGACTAGCGGGAGTTTTCACTCCTACGAGCAGTACTTC. Full variable domain (remainder filled in from reference TRBV7-2 and TRBJ2-7): GAGVSQSPSNKVTEKGKDVELRCDPISGHTALYWYRQSLGQGLEFLIYFQGNSAPDKSGLPSDRFSAERTGGSVSTLTIQRTQQEDSAVYLCASSLGTSGSFHSYEQYFGPGTRLTVT.

The chain joins TRBV28 to TRBJ2-7; the D gene is possibly TRBD1 (6 bases). The CDR3 is made up of 15 amino acids. Trimming took 6 bases from V and 0 from J, leaving 15 bases between them. The germline gives CDR1 MDHEN, CDR2 SYDVKM. This CDR3 is CASRETGLVSYEQYF. The CDR3 DNA is TGTGCCAGCAGGGAGACAGGCTTAGTCTCCTACGAGCAGTACTTC.

Only one count was recorded for this clone. The chain joins TRBV15 to TRBJ2-5; 7 bases agree with TRBD1. CDR1 is LNHNV, CDR2 YYDKDF, per germline (reference sequence). With 2 bases clipped from V and 1 base from J, the junction kept 13 bases outside the gene matches. CDR3 size: 18 residues. CDR3 region: CATSRLLFRGQAQETQYF. CDR3 DNA sequence: TGTGCCACCAGCAGACTCCTTTTTAGGGGGCAAGCCCAAGAGACCCAGTACTTC.

The V call is TRBV5-4, the J call TRBJ1-1; no firm D call. Germline CDR1 SGHNT, CDR2 YYREEE (reference sequence). The V end was cut by 2 bases, the J end by 1 base, with 6 bases between. CDR3 length: 13 amino acids. The CDR3 loop is CASSFVGNTEAFF. CDR3 nucleotides: TGTGCCAGCAGCTTCGTTGGGAACACTGAAGCTTTCTTT. Combining the CDR3 with reference TRBV5-4 and TRBJ1-1 gives the whole variable domain ETGVTQSPTHLIKTRGQQVTLRCSSQSGHNTVSWYQQALGQGPQFIFQYYREEENGRGNFPPRFSGLQFPNYSSELNVNALELDDSALYLCASSFVGNTEAFFGQGTRLTVV.

The chain joins TRBV2 to TRBJ2-7, with 8 bases matching TRBD2. This CDR3 comprises 14 residues. Germline V gene lookup returns CDR1 SNHLY and CDR2 FYNNEI. Losses at the gene ends were 5 bases for V and 3 bases for J; bases not matched to a gene: 6. The CDR3 reads CASSPGLVIYEQYF. The CDR3 DNA sequence: TGTGCCAGCAGTCCGGGACTAGTCATCTACGAGCAGTACTTC.

The chain joins TRBV4-3 to TRBJ2-6; D may correspond to TRBD1 or TRBD2 (6 bases each). Trimming took 0 bases from V and 4 from J, leaving 16 bases between them. The CDR3 totals 18 residues. Per germline, CDR1 LGHNA and CDR2 YSLEER. The CDR3 protein is CASSQDGRGPRGANVLTF. CDR3 DNA: TGCGCCAGCAGCCAAGACGGACGGGGGCCCCGAGGGGCCAACGTCCTGACTTTC.

V gene TRBV4-3 combines with J gene TRBJ2-4; 7 bases align to TRBD1. CDR3 length: 15 residues. After removal of 0 bases from V and 10 bases from J, the junction contained 9 bases not matched to a gene. The germline CDR1 and CDR2 sequences are LGHNA and YSLEER. The CDR3 loop is CASSQDLQGYYIQYF. Here the CDR3 DNA reads TGCGCCAGCAGCCAAGATTTACAGGGGTATTATATTCAGTACTTC.

The chain uses TRBV20-1 and TRBJ2-1, with D maybe TRBD2 (6 bases). The CDR3 extends over 11 amino acids. Germline-derived CDR1 and CDR2 are DFQATT and SNEGSKA (reference sequence). CDR3 loop: CGCGTYNEQFF. CDR3 sequence (DNA): TGCGGATGCGGGACTTACAATGAGCAGTTCTTC.